This T cell receptor beta chain was identified in a study of regulatory T cells in long-lasting Graves disease. This clonotype was detected many times. Its antigen is unidentified. The TCR beta library used iRepertoire HTBI primers with Arm-PCR amplification of CDR3. MiXCR, applied by TCRdb to the multiplex PCR reads, yields one record per CDR3 protein. The profile covers 200,000 to 250,000 distinct CDR3 sequences, with approximately 16% appearing a single time and around 20% taken by the ten largest. Overall study findings and caveats: Persistent disease was associated with favored TRBV28 usage and with favored use of TRBJ1-2 and TRBJ2-5. The analysis examined peripheral blood only and excluded thyroid tissue.

The time point here: newly diagnosed GD, antithyroid drugs for less than 3 months. With RNA extracted from PBMCs as input, the TCR library was made. V lost 0 bases and J lost 4, with 20 bases in between. The germline gives CDR1 DFQATT, CDR2 SNEGSKA (reference sequence). The CDR3 is made up of 17 amino acids. Sequenced here: peripheral blood mononuclear cells (PBMCs), sampled at new diagnosis, from a patient treated with antithyroid drugs. This chain links TRBV20-1 with TRBJ2-3, with D unresolved. The sequence came from a female donor with Graves disease. The CDR3 protein is CSARDRKERGDPDTQYF. The DNA for the CDR3 is TGCAGTGCTAGAGATCGGAAGGAGCGAGGTGACCCAGATACGCAGTATTTT.